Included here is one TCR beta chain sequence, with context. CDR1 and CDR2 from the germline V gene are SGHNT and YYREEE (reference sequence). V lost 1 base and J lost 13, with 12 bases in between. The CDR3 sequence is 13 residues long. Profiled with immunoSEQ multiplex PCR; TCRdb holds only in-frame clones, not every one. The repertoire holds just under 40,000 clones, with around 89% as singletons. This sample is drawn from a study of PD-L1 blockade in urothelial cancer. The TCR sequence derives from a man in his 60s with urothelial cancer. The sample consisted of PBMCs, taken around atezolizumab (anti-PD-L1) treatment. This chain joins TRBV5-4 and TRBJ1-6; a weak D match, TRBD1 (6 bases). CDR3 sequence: CASSLTGNGPLHF. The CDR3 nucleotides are TGTGCCAGCAGCTTGACAGGGAATGGGCCCCTCCACTTT.